This T cell receptor (beta chain) was recorded in a study of patients and donors after allogeneic stem cell transplantation. This CDR3 is 16 amino acids long. Deletions cut 1 base from V and 0 bases from J, with 11 bases between. Germline V lookup: CDR1 SGHTA, CDR2 FQGNSA. This clonotype was found many times. TCRdb reprocessed the RT-PCR reads with MiXCR, giving one entry per CDR3 protein. The sample includes some 230,000 distinct CDR3 sequences, around an eighth of them seen just once. The TCR originated in a human donor who was either an allogeneic HSCT recipient or a stem cell or donor lymphocyte infusion donor (not recorded which). It is not recorded whose cells these are; they may come from a transplant donor. The chain recombines TRBV7-2 with TRBJ2-3; maybe TRBD1 (6 bases). What was sequenced was blood, either unsorted or a sorted T cell fraction (not recorded which). The CDR3 region is CASSLVGGPSTDTQYF. The CDR3 nucleotides are TGTGCCAGCAGCTTAGTTGGGGGCCCGAGCACAGATACGCAGTATTTT.